The clone carrying this TCR beta chain came up many times. Antigen specificity is unknown. The germline gives CDR1 SNHLY, CDR2 FYNNEI. V lost 6 bases and J lost 1; bases outside the gene matches: 1. CDR3 length: 15 amino acids. This sample stems from a study of human T cells and chemical hapten exposure. General study points: Donors in the study had alopecia, meaning their immune response may differ from healthy people's. Compared to controls, expanded TCRs made significantly more large clusters of similar CDR3s.

TCRdb analysed the RACE reads with MiXCR anew, one entry per CDR3 protein. The sample shows 45,000 to 70,000 distinct CDR3 sequences, 7% to 10% of them seen only once. Time point specified: patch test 1, 2 weeks after DPC sensitization. Sample treatment: therapeutic diphenylcyclopropenone sensitization with weekly scalp DPC. Patients had alopecia, were aged 18 to 70, and were not pregnant. This specimen was whole blood, taken in connection with sensitization to the hapten diphenylcyclopropenone (DPC). V gene TRBV2 combines with J gene TRBJ2-5, with 14 nucleotides matching TRBD2. The receptor's source is a woman in her 40s with alopecia areata. Some clones in this sample may be carry-over from other donors' samples. The CDR3 spells CASRGLAGVQETQYF. The CDR3, as DNA: TGTGCCAGCAGGGGACTAGCGGGGGTCCAAGAGACCCAGTACTTC.